The TCR beta chain under discussion was sequenced for a study of cytotoxic CD8 clonotypes in ibrutinib-treated CLL listed by TCRdb under 2021. In terms of the full investigation: In this cohort, approximately 15 patients were treatment-naive and approximately 10 were relapsed/refractory, while about 18 had unmutated IGHV. Longitudinal samples were available for about 30% of the roughly 90 trial participants. Response samples were obtained after a median of approximately 12 months of treatment, with a range of roughly 6 to 40 months. On average, each sample had about 260,000 productive templates and roughly 95,000 productive rearrangements. Patients were still on ibrutinib when every remission and progressive disease sample was collected. Cryopreserved peripheral blood mononuclear cells were collected at three points: before therapy, at response, and at either sustained remission or disease progression. Partial responses were observed in about 24 patients and complete responses in 2; after a median follow-up of around 68 months, remission was maintained in approximately 15 patients and progression was observed in approximately 12.

Here is what the overall study found, with its caveats: Public clonotypes were rare and either shrank or stayed stable during treatment, and the rise in clonality at ibrutinib response reflected expansion of private clonotypes. Sampling times were not matched between patients in sustained remission and patients whose disease was progressing, and lymph node repertoires were not examined. An increase in clonality was observed at ibrutinib response, with clonality remaining stable during sustained remission and falling back toward baseline at progression. Baseline clonality exceeded that of age-matched healthy donors and correlated strongly with circulating CD8+ T-cell counts.

The goal of deep resolution MiSeq sequencing was a depth between 1 in 1 million and 1 in 200,000 T cells, and coverage averaged 10x per clonotype. TCR beta libraries were generated with the immunoSEQ hsTCRB Kit. Turning to the authors' computational methods: ImmunoSEQ Data Assistant and ImmunoSEQ Analyzer were used for data analysis, and V, D and J genes were assigned according to IMGT definitions. Clonality, which ranges from 0 to 1, was calculated by subtracting the normalized Shannon entropy of productive rearrangement frequencies from one. Only overrepresented clonotypes making up at least 0.05% of the repertoire of each patient were included in the public clonotype analysis. Some 13 age-matched healthy donor repertoires from immuneACCESS were used as controls for clonality. Entries here come from immuneACCESS through TCRdb and include only in-frame sequences with V and J called. Some clones fail to appear in such tables; in the studies checked, an unresolved V gene covers under half of the shortfall, and the cause of the remainder is unknown. The DNA was the basis for D and trimming; V, J and clone size are from that table. Across this sample there are more than 140,000 clones, with approximately 80% seen only once. The top ten constitute 25% to 35% of the sample.

The CDR3 runs 15 amino acids, cysteine and phenylalanine included. Of the read, only the CDR3 DNA is kept; its 45 bases are in frame from base 1. Compared with germline, V lacks 6 bases and J lacks 3 bases; bases without a gene match: 7. The germline V gene yields MNHNS for CDR1 and SASEGT for CDR2. This clone was detected once. Its antigen is currently not known. No quality values exist for individual bases; no much larger clone is one base distant. In light of the paper, this sample's time point label describes: about a year on ibrutinib. For TCR beta library preparation, approximately 1.9 micrograms of genomic DNA was extracted from cryopreserved PBMCs. Longitudinal blood samples from CLL patients receiving ibrutinib monotherapy were subjected to high-throughput TCR beta sequencing. Patients were enrolled in a phase 2 open-label single-center ibrutinib monotherapy trial.

The sequence was obtained from a human donor with chronic lymphocytic leukemia. Sequencing used PBMCs, obtained after 12 months of ibrutinib treatment. Recombination joined TRBV6-1 with TRBJ1-4, with 7 bases aligning to TRBD1. The nucleotides read TGTGCCAGCAGCAACCGGGACAGTCCTAATGAAAAACTGTTTTTT. Translated, it reads CASSNRDSPNEKLFF.